The clone carrying this T cell receptor beta chain appeared many times. Its antigen is not identified. This entry is derived from a study of Graves' ophthalmopathy and Graves' hyperthyroidism. Study-wide findings and caveats: Clonotypes were expanded in thyroid at above 0.001 frequency, and most also appeared in blood.

Germline trimming cut 7 bases from V and 4 bases from J; bases unmatched to any gene: 2. Germline loops: CDR1 MNHNS, CDR2 SASEGT. This CDR3 region has 12 residues. Certain patients, namely those with other autoimmune diseases, uncontrolled infections, pregnancy or lactation, were excluded. Establishment of the diagnosis relied upon clinical symptoms, serum thyroxine, TRAb, thyroid ultrasound and orbital computed tomography. RNA transcripts yielded amplified TCR beta CDR3 regions. The first-round RT-PCR employed HTBI primers together with the Qiagen OneStep RT-PCR kit. A multiplex PCR was then performed as the second round. TCRdb ran MiXCR on the multiplex PCR reads and lists one entry per CDR3 protein. The sample records just over 400,000 distinct CDR3 sequences, under 25% being singletons.

Specimen: peripheral blood. The rearrangement uses TRBV6-1 and TRBJ2-5; 8 bases agree with TRBD1. This TCR came from a woman between 18 and 29 years old with stable Graves' hyperthyroidism. CDR3 residues: CASMDRAETQYF. As DNA, the CDR3 is TGTGCCAGCATGGACAGGGCAGAGACCCAGTACTTC.